This TCR beta chain derives from a study of T-cell memory formation after mild COVID-19. This CDR3 is built from 14 residues. Trimming removed 2 bases at V and 4 bases at J, with 12 bases between. The germline V gene has CDR1 SGHRS and CDR2 YFSETQ. TCR alpha and TCR beta cDNA libraries carrying sample barcodes and UMIs came from 5'RACE with constant-segment primers. TCRdb re-analysed the 5' RACE reads in MiXCR, keeping a single row per CDR3 protein. The sample includes approximately 40,000 distinct CDR3 sequences, approximately 10% of them seen just once. Many counts were recorded for this clonotype. The V and J genes are TRBV5-1 and TRBJ1-1, with D maybe TRBD1 (5 bases). This receptor was obtained from a man between 18 and 29 years old who had mild COVID-19 (a few samples of this study predate the infection). Cell type and time point are not known. The sample consisted of PBMCs or a T cell subset sorted from them (not recorded which). CDR3 amino acids: CASSFRRGGTEAFF. The CDR3, as DNA: TGCGCCAGCAGCTTCAGGAGGGGTGGCACTGAAGCTTTCTTT.